This entry lists 9 T cell receptor beta chains sequenced from one sample in a study of shared clonotypes between healthy human individuals. Clones were sequenced by immunoSEQ multiplex PCR, and TCRdb holds only the in-frame ones, with some missing. The data show roughly 2 million clones, approximately 94% seen once. The sequencing input was naive CD4+ T cells sorted from blood. The subset is: CD45RA+ positively selected. The receptors here all came from a man aged 18 to 30 in good health.

Comment on this clone: The same CDR3 is also encoded by other DNA sequences in this sample. The chain recombines TRBV7-2 with TRBJ2-7; D is undetermined. Germline V gives CDR1 SGHTA, CDR2 FQGNSA. Trimming stripped 6 bases from V and 0 bases from J, with 3 bases between. This CDR3 has 11 residues. This CDR3 is CASRDSYEQYF. The CDR3 DNA reads as TGTGCCAGCAGGGACTCCTACGAGCAGTACTTC.

The chain combines TRBV18 with TRBJ1-3; D is unresolved. The CDR3 consists of 15 residues. In germline, CDR1 is KGHSH, CDR2 LQKENI. Trimming shortened V by 0 bases and J by 2 bases, and 8 bases separated the two germline ends. CDR3 coding DNA: TGTGCCAGCTCACCACCGAATGGGCCTGGAAACACCATATATTTT. This translates into CASSPPNGPGNTIYF. Full variable domain (remainder filled in from reference TRBV18 and TRBJ1-3): NAGVMQNPRHLVRRRGQEARLRCSPMKGHSHVYWYRQLPEEGLKFMVYLQKENIIDESGMPKERFSAEFPKEGPSILRIQQVVRGDSAAYFCASSPPNGPGNTIYFGEGSWLTVV.

The chain couples TRBV11-2 to TRBJ1-4; 9 positions agree with TRBD1. This CDR3 has 17 amino acids. The trim removed 7 bases at V and 2 bases at J, leaving 11 bases unmatched. Germline V gives CDR1 SGHAT, CDR2 FQNNGV. CDR3 DNA sequence: TGTGCCAGCACCGAACCGGGACAGGGTACCACTAATGAAAAACTGTTTTTT. Its translation is CASTEPGQGTTNEKLFF.

V is TRBV28 and J is TRBJ2-4, with D possibly matching TRBD2 (6 bases). Between the trimmed V and J ends, which lost 6 bases and 9 bases, there was a span of 15 bases. CDR3 length: 13 residues. In germline, CDR1 is MDHEN, CDR2 SYDVKM. CDR3 amino acids: CASSTGTAGIQYF. CDR3 sequence (DNA): TGTGCCAGCAGCACTGGGACTGCCGGCATTCAGTACTTC.

The chain combines TRBV11-2 with TRBJ2-1, with TRBD2 matching 7 bases. This CDR3 contains 15 residues. V shed 1 base and J 5 bases; nucleotides not matched to a gene: 5. In germline, CDR1 is SGHAT, CDR2 FQNNGV. The DNA for the CDR3 is TGTGCCAGCAGCTTAGCGGGAGGTCTCCACAATGAGCAGTTCTTC. Amino acids: CASSLAGGLHNEQFF.

The chain recombines TRBV5-6 with TRBJ1-5; TRBD1 is a possible D gene (5 bases). Germline lookup yields CDR1 SGHDT and CDR2 YYEEEE. This CDR3 is built from 17 residues. Trimming shortened V by 0 bases and J by 4 bases, and 17 bases separated the two germline ends. The DNA for the CDR3 is TGTGCCAGCAGCTTGGCCGGGACGGCCAACGGTAATCAGCCCCAGCATTTT. It translates to CASSLAGTANGNQPQHF. Based on the CDR3 plus reference TRBV5-6 and TRBJ1-5, the full variable domain is DAGVTQSPTHLIKTRGQQVTLRCSPKSGHDTVSWYQQALGQGPQFIFQYYEEEERQRGNFPDRFSGHQFPNYSSELNVNALLLGDSALYLCASSLAGTANGNQPQHFGDGTRLSIL.

The V call is TRBV6-5, the J call TRBJ2-5; D might be TRBD2 (6 bases). The CDR3 has 15 residues. Trimming stripped 2 bases from V and 5 bases from J, with 15 bases between. Germline V gives CDR1 MNHEY, CDR2 SVGAGI. CDR3 DNA: TGTGCCAGCAGTTACGGCAGACTAGTTCAGGAGACCCAGTACTTC. It translates to CASSYGRLVQETQYF.

The count of this clone is one. This chain connects TRBV7-2 to TRBJ1-3, with a possible D match to TRBD1 (5 bases). The CDR3 totals 15 residues. CDR1 is SGHTA and CDR2 is FQGNSA in the germline V gene. V was shortened by 4 bases and J by 0 bases, with 10 bases between the two germline ends. CDR3 sequence reads: CASSSNRNSGNTIYF. In DNA form, the CDR3 reads TGTGCCAGCAGCTCAAACAGGAACTCTGGAAACACCATATATTTT. The variable domain in full, with the rest retrieved from reference TRBV7-2 and TRBJ1-3, is GAGVSQSPSNKVTEKGKDVELRCDPISGHTALYWYRQSLGQGLEFLIYFQGNSAPDKSGLPSDRFSAERTGGSVSTLTIQRTQQEDSAVYLCASSSNRNSGNTIYFGEGSWLTVV.

V is TRBV5-8 and J is TRBJ2-3; the D is unclear. The CDR3 is made up of 15 amino acids. Germline assignment: CDR1 SGHTS and CDR2 YDEGEE. V lost 0 bases and J lost 2, with 10 bases in between. The chain's CDR3 is CASSLGGSATDTQYF. The CDR3, as DNA: TGTGCCAGCAGCTTGGGCGGCTCAGCCACAGATACGCAGTATTTT.